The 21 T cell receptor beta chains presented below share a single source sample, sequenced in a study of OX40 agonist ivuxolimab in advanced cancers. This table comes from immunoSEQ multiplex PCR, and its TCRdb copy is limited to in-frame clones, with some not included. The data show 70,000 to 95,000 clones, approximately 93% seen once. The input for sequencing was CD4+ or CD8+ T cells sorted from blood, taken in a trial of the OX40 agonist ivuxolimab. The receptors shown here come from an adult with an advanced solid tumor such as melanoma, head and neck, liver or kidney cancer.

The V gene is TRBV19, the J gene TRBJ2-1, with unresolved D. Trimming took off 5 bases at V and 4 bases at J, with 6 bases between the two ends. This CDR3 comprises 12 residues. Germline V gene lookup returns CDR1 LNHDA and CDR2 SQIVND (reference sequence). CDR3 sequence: CASSYSYNEQFF. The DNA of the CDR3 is TGTGCCAGTAGTTACAGTTACAATGAGCAGTTCTTC.

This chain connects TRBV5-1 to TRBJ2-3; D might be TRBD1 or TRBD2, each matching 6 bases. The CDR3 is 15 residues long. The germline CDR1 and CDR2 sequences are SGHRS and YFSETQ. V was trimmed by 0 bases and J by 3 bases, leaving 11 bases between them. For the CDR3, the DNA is TGCGCCAGCAGCTTGGAGGGCGGGACAACAGATACGCAGTATTTT. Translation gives CASSLEGGTTDTQYF.

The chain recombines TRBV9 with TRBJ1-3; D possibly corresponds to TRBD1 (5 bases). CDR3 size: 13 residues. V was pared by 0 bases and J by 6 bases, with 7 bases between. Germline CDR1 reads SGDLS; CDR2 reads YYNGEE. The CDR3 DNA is TGTGCCAGCAGCGTAGTGGACAAAAACACCATATATTTT. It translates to CASSVVDKNTIYF.

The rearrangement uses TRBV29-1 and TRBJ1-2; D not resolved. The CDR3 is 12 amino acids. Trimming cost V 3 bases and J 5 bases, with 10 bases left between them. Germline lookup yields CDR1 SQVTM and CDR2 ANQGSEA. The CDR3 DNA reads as TGCAGCGTTGACCCATACCCTTATGGCTACACCTTC. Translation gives CSVDPYPYGYTF. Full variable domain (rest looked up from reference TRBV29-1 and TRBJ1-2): SAVISQKPSRDICQRGTSLTIQCQVDSQVTMMFWYRQQPGQSLTLIATANQGSEATYESGFVIDKFPISRPNLTFSTLTVSNMSPEDSSIYLCSVDPYPYGYTFGSGTRLTVV.

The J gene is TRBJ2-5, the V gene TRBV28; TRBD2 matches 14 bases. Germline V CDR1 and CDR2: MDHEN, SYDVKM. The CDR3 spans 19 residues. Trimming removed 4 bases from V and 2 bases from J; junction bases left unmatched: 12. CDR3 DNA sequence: TGTGCCAGCAGTTACTCCCCCGGGACTAGCGGGAGAGATCAAGAGACCCAGTACTTC. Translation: CASSYSPGTSGRDQETQYF.

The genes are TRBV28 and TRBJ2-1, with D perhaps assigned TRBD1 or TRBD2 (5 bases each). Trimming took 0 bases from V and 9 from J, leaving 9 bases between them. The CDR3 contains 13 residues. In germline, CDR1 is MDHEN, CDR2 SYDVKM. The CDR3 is CASSLWMGVEQFF. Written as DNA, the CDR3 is TGTGCCAGCAGTTTATGGATGGGGGTTGAGCAGTTCTTC.

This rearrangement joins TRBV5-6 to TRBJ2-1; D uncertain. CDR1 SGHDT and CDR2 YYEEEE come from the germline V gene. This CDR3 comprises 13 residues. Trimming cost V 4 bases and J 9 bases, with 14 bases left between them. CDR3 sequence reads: CASSVTPSPEQFF. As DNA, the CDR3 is TGTGCCAGCAGCGTGACTCCTTCTCCTGAGCAGTTCTTC.

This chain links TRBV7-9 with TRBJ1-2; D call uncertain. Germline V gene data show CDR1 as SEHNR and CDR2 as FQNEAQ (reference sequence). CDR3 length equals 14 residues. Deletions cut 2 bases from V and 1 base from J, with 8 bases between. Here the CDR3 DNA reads TGTGCCAGCAGCTTAACGGGTTTTAACTATGGCTACACCTTC. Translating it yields CASSLTGFNYGYTF.

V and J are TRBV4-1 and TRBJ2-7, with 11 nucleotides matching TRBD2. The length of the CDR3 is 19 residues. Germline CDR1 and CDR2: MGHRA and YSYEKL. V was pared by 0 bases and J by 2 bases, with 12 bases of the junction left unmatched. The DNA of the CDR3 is TGCGCCAGCAGCCAAGAGCCCCACCTCGTAGCGGGAGGGCCCTACGAGCAGTACTTC. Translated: CASSQEPHLVAGGPYEQYF.

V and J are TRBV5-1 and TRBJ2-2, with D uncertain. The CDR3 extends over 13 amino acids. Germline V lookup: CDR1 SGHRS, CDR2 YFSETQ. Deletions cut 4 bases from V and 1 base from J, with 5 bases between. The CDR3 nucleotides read TGCGCCAGCAGCCCAGAGAACACCGGGGAGCTGTTTTTT. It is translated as CASSPENTGELFF.

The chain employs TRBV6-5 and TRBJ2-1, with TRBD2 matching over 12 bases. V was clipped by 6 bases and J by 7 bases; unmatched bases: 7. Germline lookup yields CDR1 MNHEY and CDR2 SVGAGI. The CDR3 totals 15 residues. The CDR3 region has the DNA TGTGCCAGCAGCCCACTAGCGGGGGGCGGGAATGAGCAGTTCTTC. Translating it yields CASSPLAGGGNEQFF.

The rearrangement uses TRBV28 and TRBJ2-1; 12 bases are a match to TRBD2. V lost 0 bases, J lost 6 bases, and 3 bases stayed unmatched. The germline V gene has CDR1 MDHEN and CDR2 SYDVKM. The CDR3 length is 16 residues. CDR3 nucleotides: TGTGCCAGCAGTTTATGGACTAGCGGGAGTCCCAATGAGCAGTTCTTC. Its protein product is CASSLWTSGSPNEQFF.

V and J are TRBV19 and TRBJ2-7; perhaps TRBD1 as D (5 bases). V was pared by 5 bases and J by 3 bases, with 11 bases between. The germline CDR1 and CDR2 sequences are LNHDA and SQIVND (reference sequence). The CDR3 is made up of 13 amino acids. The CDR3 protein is CASSSGPGYEQYF. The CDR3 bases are TGTGCCAGTAGTTCAGGGCCCGGCTACGAGCAGTACTTC.

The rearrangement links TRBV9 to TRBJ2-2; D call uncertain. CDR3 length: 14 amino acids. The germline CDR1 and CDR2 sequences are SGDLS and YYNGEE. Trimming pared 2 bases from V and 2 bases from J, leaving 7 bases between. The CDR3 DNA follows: TGTGCCAGCAGCGTTCGGACCAACACCGGGGAGCTGTTTTTT. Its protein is CASSVRTNTGELFF.

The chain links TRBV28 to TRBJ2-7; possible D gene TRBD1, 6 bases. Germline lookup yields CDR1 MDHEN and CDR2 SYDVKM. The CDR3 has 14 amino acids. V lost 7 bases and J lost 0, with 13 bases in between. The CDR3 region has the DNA TGTGCCAGCACCGTGACAGGCTTCTCCTACGAGCAGTACTTC. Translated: CASTVTGFSYEQYF.

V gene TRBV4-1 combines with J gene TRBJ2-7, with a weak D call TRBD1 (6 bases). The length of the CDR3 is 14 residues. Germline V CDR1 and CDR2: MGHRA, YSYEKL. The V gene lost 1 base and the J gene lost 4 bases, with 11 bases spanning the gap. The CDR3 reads CASSQGGLVYEQYF. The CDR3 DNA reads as TGCGCCAGCAGCCAAGGGGGGCTCGTGTACGAGCAGTACTTC.

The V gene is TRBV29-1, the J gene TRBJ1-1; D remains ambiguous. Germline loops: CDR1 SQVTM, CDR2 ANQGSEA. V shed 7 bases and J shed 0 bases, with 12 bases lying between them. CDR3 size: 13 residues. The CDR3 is CSAASGLNTEAFF. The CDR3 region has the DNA TGCAGCGCGGCGTCAGGCTTGAACACTGAAGCTTTCTTT.

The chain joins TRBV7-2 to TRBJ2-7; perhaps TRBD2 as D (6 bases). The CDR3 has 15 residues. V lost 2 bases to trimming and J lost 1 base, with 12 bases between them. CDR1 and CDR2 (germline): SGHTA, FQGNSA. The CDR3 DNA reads TGTGCCAGCAGCTTATCGAGCGGGCCTTCCTACGAGCAGTACTTC. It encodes CASSLSSGPSYEQYF.

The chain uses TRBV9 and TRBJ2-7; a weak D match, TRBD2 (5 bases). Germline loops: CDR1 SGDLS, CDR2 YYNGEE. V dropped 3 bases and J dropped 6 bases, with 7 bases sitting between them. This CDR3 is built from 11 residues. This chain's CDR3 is CASSGGSEQYF. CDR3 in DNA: TGTGCCAGCAGCGGAGGGAGCGAGCAGTACTTC.

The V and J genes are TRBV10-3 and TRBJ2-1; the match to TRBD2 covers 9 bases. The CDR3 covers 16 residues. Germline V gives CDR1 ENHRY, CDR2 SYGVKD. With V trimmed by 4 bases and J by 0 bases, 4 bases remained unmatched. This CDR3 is CAISGSSGSSYNEQFF. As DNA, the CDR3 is TGTGCCATCAGTGGTAGTAGCGGGAGCTCCTACAATGAGCAGTTCTTC.

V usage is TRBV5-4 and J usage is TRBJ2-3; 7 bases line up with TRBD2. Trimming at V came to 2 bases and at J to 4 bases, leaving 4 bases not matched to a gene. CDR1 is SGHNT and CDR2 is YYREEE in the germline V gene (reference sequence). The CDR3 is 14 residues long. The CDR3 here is CASSFGRSADTQYF. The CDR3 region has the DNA TGTGCCAGCAGCTTCGGGAGGAGTGCAGATACGCAGTATTTT.